Listed here are 20 T cell receptor beta chains from one sample, sequenced in a study of identical twins. One entry per CDR3 protein, called by TCRdb with MiXCR from the 5' RACE reads. Among around 960,000 distinct CDR3 sequences listed, over 9% were seen once. Separately, the same data were catalogued under a study of yellow fever vaccine responses in identical twins.

Sequenced: PBMCs. These receptors were taken from a woman between 18 and 30 years old in good health.

The sample holds many counts of this clonotype. The chain employs TRBV12-3 or TRBV12-4 and TRBJ2-1; unclear D gene. V lost 3 bases to trimming and J lost 7 bases, with 4 bases between them. The CDR3 runs 11 residues. CDR3 nucleotides: TGTGCCAGCAGTTTGAGGAATGAGCAGTTCTTC. The encoded protein is CASSLRNEQFF.

This clonotype was counted many times. The chain carries TRBV4-1 and TRBJ1-5; D might be TRBD1 (6 bases). The V and J ends lost 5 bases and 3 bases respectively, with 14 bases between them. Germline-derived CDR1 and CDR2 are MGHRA and YSYEKL. This CDR3 has 15 amino acids. The DNA for the CDR3 is TGCGCCAGCAGCGGGATTGGGGGGCCCAATCAGCCCCAGCATTTT. Encoded protein: CASSGIGGPNQPQHF.

The chain couples TRBV7-7 to TRBJ2-2; D possibly corresponds to TRBD2 (6 bases). This CDR3 comprises 20 residues. Germline V gene sequence: CDR1 SSHAT, CDR2 FNYEAQ (reference sequence). The ends were cut back, 1 base at V and 2 bases at J, with 23 bases in the middle. The CDR3 DNA reads as TGTGCCAGCAGCTTAGGGGCGTGGGGGGTCCAACACCCAAACACCGGGGAGCTGTTTTTT. It encodes CASSLGAWGVQHPNTGELFF.

This clonotype was found a few times. The chain links TRBV6-1 to TRBJ2-2; D gene uncertain. The CDR3 has 12 residues. V was clipped by 7 bases and J by 5 bases, with 8 bases between them. The germline gives CDR1 MNHNS, CDR2 SASEGT. CDR3 in DNA: TGTGCCAGCACCTTTAAGACCGGGGAGCTGTTTTTT. Protein: CASTFKTGELFF.

This clonotype was seen at least ten times. The V call is TRBV29-1, the J call TRBJ2-1; possible D gene TRBD1, 5 bases. Germline lookup yields CDR1 SQVTM and CDR2 ANQGSEA. Trimming cost V 5 bases and J 7 bases, with 9 bases left between them. The CDR3 runs 11 residues. The CDR3 coding sequence is TGCAGCGTTCCCCAGGGAAATGAGCAGTTCTTC. Translation: CSVPQGNEQFF.

This clonotype was detected only a few times. This rearrangement joins TRBV12-3 or TRBV12-4 to TRBJ2-2; D is uncertain. Trimming pared 7 bases from V and 1 base from J, leaving 10 bases between. The CDR3 spans 14 residues. CDR3 bases: TGTGCCAGCACCTCACAGAGGAACACCGGGGAGCTGTTTTTT. As protein: CASTSQRNTGELFF.

This clonotype was observed at least ten times. This sequence joins TRBV5-1 and TRBJ2-1; perhaps TRBD1 as D (5 bases). V shed 2 bases and J shed 1 base, with 7 bases lying between them. Looked up from germline, CDR1 is SGHRS and CDR2 is YFSETQ. CDR3 length: 14 amino acids. The CDR3 DNA reads TGCGCCAGCAGCTTAGGGGCGTCCTACAATGAGCAGTTCTTC. Amino acids: CASSLGASYNEQFF. The full variable domain, with the rest looked up from reference TRBV5-1 and TRBJ2-1, is KAGVTQTPRYLIKTRGQQVTLSCSPISGHRSVSWYQQTPGQGLQFLFEYFSETQRNKGNFPGRFSGRQFSNSRSEMNVSTLELGDSALYLCASSLGASYNEQFFGPGTRLTVL.

This clonotype was picked up many times. The rearrangement links TRBV5-1 to TRBJ1-1, with 12 bases matching TRBD1. The germline CDR1 and CDR2 sequences are SGHRS and YFSETQ. There are 15 residues in the CDR3. V gave up 3 bases and J gave up 1 base; unmatched junction bases: 1. The CDR3 DNA reads as TGCGCCAGCAGCTCGGGACAGGGGGCGAACACTGAAGCTTTCTTT. Translated: CASSSGQGANTEAFF.

The chain carries TRBV5-1 and TRBJ1-4; D might be TRBD1 (6 bases). There are 14 residues in the CDR3. Germline V gene data show CDR1 as SGHRS and CDR2 as YFSETQ. Trimming took off 3 bases at V and 3 bases at J, with 9 bases between the two ends. The CDR3 DNA sequence: TGCGCCAGCAGCTCGGGACAAGCTAATGAAAAACTGTTTTTT. Translating it yields CASSSGQANEKLFF.

The V gene is TRBV12-3 or TRBV12-4, the J gene TRBJ1-6; D is perhaps TRBD1 (5 bases). The V end lost 5 bases, the J end lost 11 bases, and 19 bases lay between the germline ends. The CDR3 has 15 amino acids. CDR3 nucleotide sequence: TGTGCCAGCAGTCTCCTTGGGACCCTCCAGGCACCCCTCCACTTT. Amino acid sequence: CASSLLGTLQAPLHF.

The genes are TRBV2 and TRBJ2-5; D may match TRBD1 or TRBD2 (5 bases each). The germline CDR1 and CDR2 sequences are SNHLY and FYNNEI. This CDR3 contains 16 residues. Trimming took off 5 bases at V and 2 bases at J, with 18 bases between the two ends. CDR3 sequence reads: CASSSDRGPRQETQYF. CDR3 bases: TGTGCCAGCAGTTCTGATCGGGGACCCCGACAAGAGACCCAGTACTTC.

This clonotype has at least ten counts. The rearrangement uses TRBV12-3 or TRBV12-4 and TRBJ2-7; 8 bases match TRBD2. The CDR3 consists of 14 residues. Trimming cost V 5 bases and J 2 bases; bases outside gene matches: 5. CDR3 nucleotides: TGTGCCAGCAGTCAAACTAGCGGCACCTACGAGCAGTACTTC. This sequence encodes CASSQTSGTYEQYF.

The chain employs TRBV20-1 and TRBJ2-7; 8 bases align to TRBD1. The CDR3 loop spans 14 amino acids. CDR1 and CDR2 (germline): DFQATT, SNEGSKA (reference sequence). The trim removed 4 bases at V and 7 bases at J, leaving 12 bases unmatched. CDR3 in amino acids: CSAKGTGPSGEQYV. DNA for the CDR3: TGCAGTGCTAAGGGGACAGGTCCCTCGGGGGAGCAGTACGTC.

The V and J genes are TRBV29-1 and TRBJ2-1, with D perhaps matching TRBD2 (5 bases). Germline V gives CDR1 SQVTM, CDR2 ANQGSEA. The CDR3 extends over 13 amino acids. Trimming cost V 4 bases and J 5 bases, with 12 bases left between them. The CDR3: CSVVKRTDNEQFF. The CDR3 nucleotides read TGCAGCGTTGTCAAGCGGACCGACAATGAGCAGTTCTTC.

CDR3 protein: CSVTTGWETQYF. CDR3 sequence (DNA): TGCAGCGTGACGACAGGGTGGGAGACCCAGTACTTC. The chain carries TRBV29-1 and TRBJ2-5; 7 nucleotides line up with TRBD1. The CDR3 contains 12 residues. Germline V lookup: CDR1 SQVTM, CDR2 ANQGSEA. V gave up 6 bases and J gave up 5 bases; unmatched junction bases: 6.

The V and J genes are TRBV12-3 or TRBV12-4 and TRBJ1-1; D is unresolved. The ends were cut back, 7 bases at V and 1 base at J, with 7 bases in the middle. The CDR3 is made up of 12 amino acids. The DNA of the CDR3 is TGTGCCAGCAACCAACAGAACACTGAAGCTTTCTTT. It specifies CASNQQNTEAFF.

This clonotype has just a few counts. The chain carries TRBV10-3 and TRBJ2-5, with D uncertain. V shed 4 bases and J shed 5 bases, with 8 bases lying between them. This CDR3 comprises 12 residues. The germline V gene has CDR1 ENHRY and CDR2 SYGVKD. CDR3 protein: CAISATLETQYF. The CDR3 nucleotides are TGTGCCATCAGTGCCACGTTGGAGACCCAGTACTTC.

This clonotype came up a few times. This sequence joins TRBV7-9 and TRBJ1-1; D unclear. Trimming left V 5 bases short and J 1 base short, with 8 bases between. In germline, CDR1 is SEHNR, CDR2 FQNEAQ (reference sequence). The CDR3 totals 13 residues. The CDR3 loop is CASSAYTNTEAFF. The CDR3 DNA follows: TGTGCCAGCAGCGCTTACACGAACACTGAAGCTTTCTTT. The full variable domain, completed using reference TRBV7-9 and TRBJ1-1, is DTGVSQNPRHKITKRGQNVTFRCDPISEHNRLYWYRQTLGQGPEFLTYFQNEAQLEKSRLLSDRFSAERPKGSFSTLEIQRTEQGDSAMYLCASSAYTNTEAFFGQGTRLTVV.

A few counts support this clonotype. The J gene is TRBJ1-2, the V gene TRBV20-1; 9 nucleotides agree with TRBD1. CDR3 size: 12 residues. Looked up from germline, CDR1 is DFQATT and CDR2 is SNEGSKA (reference sequence). The CDR3 sequence is CVTGGMNYGYTF. The CDR3 DNA is TGCGTAACAGGGGGCATGAACTATGGCTACACCTTC.

In its sample, this clonotype was seen a few times. V and J are TRBV20-1 and TRBJ2-7; the D gene is possibly TRBD1 (6 bases). The CDR3 extends over 12 amino acids. Per the germline V gene, CDR1 is DFQATT and CDR2 is SNEGSKA (reference sequence). V lost 3 bases to trimming and J lost 3 bases, with 9 bases between them. CDR3 DNA sequence: TGCAGTGCTAGGACAGGAGACTACGAGCAGTACTTC. It translates to CSARTGDYEQYF.